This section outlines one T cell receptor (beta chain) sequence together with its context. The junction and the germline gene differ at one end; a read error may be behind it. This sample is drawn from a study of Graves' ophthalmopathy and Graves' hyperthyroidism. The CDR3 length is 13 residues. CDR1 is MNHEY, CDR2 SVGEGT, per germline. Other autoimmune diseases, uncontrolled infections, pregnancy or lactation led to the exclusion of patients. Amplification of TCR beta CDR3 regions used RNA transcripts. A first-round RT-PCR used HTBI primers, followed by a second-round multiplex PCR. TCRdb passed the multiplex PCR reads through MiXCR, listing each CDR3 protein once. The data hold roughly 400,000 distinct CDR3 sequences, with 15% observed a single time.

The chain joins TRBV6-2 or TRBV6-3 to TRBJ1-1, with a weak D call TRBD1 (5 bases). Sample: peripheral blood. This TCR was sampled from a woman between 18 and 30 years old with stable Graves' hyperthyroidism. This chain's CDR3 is CASSYLGEGEAFF. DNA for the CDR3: TGTGCCAGCAGCTACTTGGGGGAGGGTGAAGCTTTCTTT.